This TCR beta chain came from a study of blood T cell repertoires in COVID-19. Whole-study context: COVID-19 samples from acute and convalescent phases originated in the United States, Italy and Spain. PBMCs, B-cell-depleted T cells, or T cells were the source of the cDNA or gDNA that made up the material.

The germline gives CDR1 SNHLY, CDR2 FYNNEI. The V end lost 4 bases, the J end lost 3 bases, and 8 bases lay between the germline ends. The CDR3 runs 13 residues. Per the original methods: From reference gene primer amplification, estimates of nucleated cell counts were derived. Generated by immunoSEQ multiplex PCR, the TCRdb table keeps only in-frame clones and is missing some. That table is the source of V, J and clone size, and D and trimming were worked out from the DNA. The table lists roughly 150,000 clones, 80% to 90% of them singletons. The clonotype was recovered from an elderly woman with acute or convalescent COVID-19. The sequenced material came from peripheral blood. V gene TRBV2 combines with J gene TRBJ2-3; no definite D call. For the CDR3, the DNA is TGTGCCAGCAGTGTTGGCAGAACAGATACGCAGTATTTT. It specifies CASSVGRTDTQYF.